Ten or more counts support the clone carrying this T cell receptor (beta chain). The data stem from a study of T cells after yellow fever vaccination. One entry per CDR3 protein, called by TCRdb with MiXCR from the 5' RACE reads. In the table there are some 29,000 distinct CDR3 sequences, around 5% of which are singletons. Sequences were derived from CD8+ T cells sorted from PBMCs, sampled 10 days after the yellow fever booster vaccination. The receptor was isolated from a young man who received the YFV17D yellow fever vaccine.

The CDR3 loop is CSARDPLGRAAQIRSSTDTQYF. CDR3 DNA sequence: TGCAGTGCTAGAGATCCGTTAGGGAGGGCCGCACAGATACGCAGCAGCACAGATACGCAGTATTTT. The chain uses TRBV20-1 and TRBJ2-3, with TRBD2 matching over 7 bases. Germline lookup yields CDR1 DFQATT and CDR2 SNEGSKA (reference sequence). The V gene end was trimmed by 0 bases and the J gene end by 0 bases; junction bases not matched to a gene: 24. This CDR3 comprises 22 residues.